This T cell receptor (beta chain) derives from a study of Graves' ophthalmopathy and Graves' hyperthyroidism. As the starting material, 8 to 10 ml of fresh peripheral blood yielded the PBMCs. This CDR3 contains 13 residues. The germline V gene encodes CDR1 DFQATT and CDR2 SNEGSKA (reference sequence). V shed 0 bases and J shed 3 bases, with 8 bases lying between them. General study points: Blood also carried most expanded thyroid clonotypes exceeding 0.001 frequency.

This clonotype was recorded many times. Its cognate antigen is unknown. RNA transcripts were the template, and TCR beta CDR3 regions were amplified from them. HTBI primers primed a first-round RT-PCR, and a second-round multiplex PCR followed. TCRdb itself ran the multiplex PCR reads through MiXCR, one entry per CDR3 protein. The repertoire holds about 700,000 distinct CDR3 sequences, with over 40% as singletons. The receptor was derived from an adult man with Graves' ophthalmopathy. The sample taken for sequencing was peripheral blood. V and J are TRBV20-1 and TRBJ1-1, with D perhaps matching TRBD1 (5 bases). The CDR3 nucleotides read TGCAGTGCTAGAGATGGGACGGACACTGAAGCTTTCTTT. Translating gives CSARDGTDTEAFF.